This passage covers 10 T cell receptor beta chains from one sample sequenced in a study of regulatory T cells in long-lasting Graves disease. Sequencing libraries for TCR beta were prepared with iRepertoire HTBI primers and Arm-PCR of CDR3 regions. TCRdb independently ran MiXCR on the multiplex PCR reads; one entry per CDR3 protein. Of 300,000 to 500,000 distinct CDR3 sequences listed, about a fifth are singletons. Stated time point: persistent/refractory GD, antithyroid drugs over 5 years with positive TRAb. From RNA extracted from PBMCs, the TCR library was made. The sample was peripheral blood mononuclear cells (PBMCs), taken when the disease was refractory, from a patient treated with antithyroid drugs. These receptors were taken from a female donor with Graves disease.

This clonotype appeared a few times. This sequence joins TRBV13 and TRBJ2-7, with D perhaps TRBD2 (6 bases). This CDR3 contains 14 residues. Germline V gene sequence: CDR1 PRHDT, CDR2 FYEKMQ (reference sequence). V was cut by 4 bases and J by 3 bases, with 13 bases left in between. The CDR3 nucleotides are TGTGCCAGCAGCTATATGGGGGAGGTCTACGAGCAGTACTTC. It translates to CASSYMGEVYEQYF.

At least ten counts were recorded for this clonotype. This rearrangement joins TRBV5-5 to TRBJ1-2; D uncertain. The CDR3 is 12 amino acids. Per the germline V gene, CDR1 is SGHKS and CDR2 is YYEKEE (reference sequence). Trimming stripped 0 bases from V and 2 bases from J, with 2 bases between. For the CDR3, the DNA is TGTGCCAGCAGCTTGGAAAACTATGGCTACACCTTC. Its protein is CASSLENYGYTF.

The chain carries TRBV5-4 and TRBJ2-5, with TRBD1 as a possible D gene (5 bases). V lost 0 bases and J 2 bases, leaving 11 bases between the germline ends. The CDR3 extends over 15 amino acids. Germline loops: CDR1 SGHNT, CDR2 YYREEE (reference sequence). This CDR3 is CASSLARQRQETQYF. The CDR3 nucleotides read TGTGCCAGCAGCTTGGCGCGACAGAGGCAAGAGACCCAGTACTTC. The complete variable domain, with remaining parts taken from reference TRBV5-4 and TRBJ2-5, reads ETGVTQSPTHLIKTRGQQVTLRCSSQSGHNTVSWYQQALGQGPQFIFQYYREEENGRGNFPPRFSGLQFPNYSSELNVNALELDDSALYLCASSLARQRQETQYFGPGTRLLVL.

As to this clonotype: One junction end does not reproduce the germline sequence, and a read error may be involved. V and J are TRBV7-3 and TRBJ1-1; D perhaps matches TRBD1 (5 bases). The CDR3 is 13 amino acids. In germline, CDR1 is SGHTA, CDR2 FQGTGA. The CDR3 DNA reads as TGTACCAGCAGCATCGACAGGAACACTGAAGCTTTCTTT. Protein: CTSSIDRNTEAFF.

This clonotype was recorded at least ten times. The chain employs TRBV2 and TRBJ1-5; D is unresolved. V was clipped by 6 bases and J by 4 bases, with 7 bases between them. CDR3 length equals 12 residues. Germline CDR1 is SNHLY and CDR2 is FYNNEI. This CDR3 is CASSGTNQPQHF. The CDR3 DNA reads as TGTGCCAGCAGCGGTACTAATCAGCCCCAGCATTTT.

Worth noting for this clonotype: Compared with germline, one end of the junction differs, possibly owing to a read error. V gene TRBV29-1 combines with J gene TRBJ2-7; weak D call: TRBD1 (5 bases). This CDR3 region has 11 residues. The germline CDR1 and CDR2 sequences are SQVTM and ANQGSEA. CDR3 coding DNA: TGCAGCGTTGTGTTGGCAGGGCAGGTCACTTTC. Encoded protein: CSVVLAGQVTF.

V and J are TRBV12-3 or TRBV12-4 and TRBJ1-5; D remains ambiguous. The CDR3 extends over 16 amino acids. Trimming stripped 4 bases from V and 7 bases from J, with 20 bases between. The CDR3 reads CASSSYLKDFNQPQHF. The CDR3 DNA reads TGTGCCAGCAGTTCCTACCTGAAAGACTTCAACCAGCCCCAGCATTTT.

This clonotype has a count of ten or more. The chain uses TRBV28 and TRBJ2-7; TRBD1 or TRBD2 may be the D gene (6 bases each). Germline CDR1 MDHEN, CDR2 SYDVKM. Trimming left V 5 bases short and J 0 bases short, with 14 bases between. This CDR3 has 15 residues. CDR3 sequence: CASSSSGASSYEQYF. The CDR3 DNA reads TGTGCCAGCAGTAGTTCGGGGGCGAGCTCCTACGAGCAGTACTTC.

This CDR3 reads CASSQAGGANEKLFF. CDR3 nucleotides: TGTGCCAGCAGCCAAGCCGGGGGGGCTAATGAAAAACTGTTTTTT. The chain carries TRBV12-3 or TRBV12-4 and TRBJ1-4, with D tentatively TRBD1 (5 bases). This CDR3 has 15 residues. V was clipped by 6 bases and J by 3 bases, with 14 bases between them.

This clonotype appeared many times. The rearrangement uses TRBV12-3 or TRBV12-4 and TRBJ2-7, with 7 bases identical to TRBD1. With 3 bases clipped from V and 4 bases from J, the junction kept 3 bases outside the gene matches. The CDR3 is 13 amino acids. The CDR3 sequence is CASSFGDRYEQYF. DNA for the CDR3: TGTGCCAGCAGTTTTGGGGACAGATACGAGCAGTACTTC.